Listed here is a single T cell receptor (beta chain). Its antigen remains unidentified. The sample holds no much larger clone one base away, and base qualities are not on file. This entry belongs to a study of blood T cell repertoires in COVID-19 (dated by TCRdb to 2018 to 2021). Context from the whole study: Samples from collaborators originated in the United States, Italy and Spain and spanned both the acute and convalescent phases of COVID-19. The material from the prospective study consisted of cDNA or gDNA derived from T cells, B-cell-depleted T cells, or PBMCs. The dataset comprised deeply sampled blood TCRbeta repertoires from subjects exposed to, actively infected with, or recovered from COVID-19. The repertoires were released in a freely available public database intended as a resource for research on the immune response to SARS-CoV-2. The samples were drawn from the first 160 participants of the ongoing ImmuneRACE study and from more than 1,000 subjects provided by 6 global collaborators. Sample metadata almost always included a de-identified subject ID, COVID-19 status, age in years and sex. Where HLA class I and class II types were available, the types were taken from metadata supplied by the sample provider, not from assay-based typing. Overall study results and their limits: The amount of clinical and demographic metadata varied by source and participant and was provided uncurated.

Whole blood was collected in K2EDTA tubes by collaborating institutions according to the institutions' own protocols. For TCRbeta analysis, collaborator samples were shipped as frozen whole blood, as isolated PBMCs, or as DNA extracted from either sample type. TCRbeta CDR3 regions were amplified from genomic DNA using the immunoSEQ Assay, a bias-controlled multiplex PCR. Concerning the study's data processing: Within the assay, amplification of reference gene primers was used to estimate how many nucleated cells each sample contained. To quantify the absolute abundance of each unique TCRbeta CDR3 rearrangement, sequence reads were collapsed and filtered. Productive Simpson clonality was computed per sample as the square root of Simpson's diversity index over productive rearrangements. The clones in this table, taken by TCRdb from immuneACCESS, are in-frame only. Not every clone is retained; where verified, under half of the shortfall comes from an unresolved V gene, and the cause of the rest is unknown. That table is the source of V, J and clone size, and D and trimming were worked out from the DNA. The sample data list fewer than 110,000 clones, and 85% to 90% of these were observed just once. Less than 4% of the sample belongs to the ten largest clones.

From the germline V gene (reference sequence), CDR1 is LNHDA and CDR2 is SQIVND. The CDR3 goes from the cysteine to the phenylalanine over 15 residues. Only the CDR3 region is kept as DNA, spanning 45 bases read in frame from base 1. Cut back by 9 bases and 4 bases, the V and J ends lie 19 bases apart. The sequence was collected from a human donor in a cohort sampled during active COVID-19. The chain was built from TRBV19 and TRBJ2-1; the D gene remains uncertain. Input material: peripheral blood. The CDR3 region has the sequence CASRTEAVAYNEQFF. The DNA sequence is as follows: TGTGCCAGCCGCACCGAAGCCGTCGCGTACAATGAGCAGTTCTTC.